One T cell receptor beta chain is described in this entry. This clone was counted only a few times. Its antigen is currently not known. Qualities for individual bases were not recorded, and no much larger clone is one base off. The cohort consisted of fewer than 700 healthy bone marrow donors. All cohort members were sampled while nominally healthy, although unrecorded immune exposures were likely present. The donor tested CMV seronegative and was one of the 352 seronegative cohort members. Each donor provided a peripheral blood sample, and peripheral blood mononuclear cells were used for TCR beta sequencing. The Qiagen DNeasy Blood Extraction Kit was used to extract genomic DNA from the blood cell samples. The sample originates from a study of cytomegalovirus exposure and HLA in healthy donors (dated by TCRdb to between 2016 and 2019). Turning to the overall study: According to an earlier analysis of 587 of the donors, about 180 million T cells yielded 117 million unique TCR beta sequences and 276 Gb of sequence data. A later genetic analysis used genome-wide SNP genotypes for about three fifths of the 666 donors, treating that subset as a discovery cohort. In the later analysis, no new phenotypic data were used to find candidate immune exposures; instead, reliance was placed on TCR beta sequences and their occurrence across donors. Among over 350 genotyped donors of the cohort, an average of 235,054 unique TCR beta nucleotide sequences were sequenced per donor, roughly a sixth of them non-productive. Of the 398 genotyped donors, approximately 83% fell in the genetic ancestry cluster associated with self-reported Caucasian donors. Several DR-DQ haplotypes were handled as single units for association and clustering because linkage in the cohort was strong. In an earlier analysis of roughly 600 of the donors, high-throughput TCR beta sequencing was used to judge whether each TCR beta V gene segment behaved as functional or pseudogenic. All discovery cohort repertoires had been generated using a single sequencing platform. The study was designed to test whether signatures of past pathogen exposure could be identified by cataloging public T cell receptors. In addition to the first cohort of 666 subjects, a separate validation cohort of about 120 different subjects was used. In a later analysis, previously published TCR beta repertoires from 550 to 700 donors were re-analyzed and high-resolution HLA genotyping was added so that TCR occurrence patterns could be studied. Using immunosequencing, the study profiled T cell repertoires from about 650 subjects and related those repertoires to cytomegalovirus serostatus. Approximately 300 gigabases of sequencing data and around 80 million unique TCR sequences made up an early release that covered under 750 HLA-typed donors. Both class I and class II loci were covered by HLA typing, at four-digit resolution. High-throughput TCR immunosequencing, statistical association of individual TCRs with disease status, and machine learning were combined to predict cytomegalovirus infection status. Alongside the repertoire data, information on donor age, sex, ethnicity and CMV serostatus was compiled. Typing coverage varied by locus: roughly 629-640 donors for A, B, C, DRB1 and DQB1; approximately 520 for DQA1; about 590 for DPA1; fewer than 480 for DPB1.

Trimming takes 0 bases from V and 1 base from J, and the germline ends sit 4 bases apart. The CDR3 holds 15 amino acids from the cysteine to the phenylalanine. Here the CDR3 DNA is all that survives: 45 bases in frame from base 1. The CDR1 and CDR2 encoded by the germline V gene are MNHEY and SVGAGI. What the study reported, not specific to this receptor: Correlated functional status among segregating V segments might be attributable to linkage disequilibrium, but an unknown experimental factor could not be ruled out. In vitro tests confirmed that three of the cytomegalovirus-associated TCR beta chains recognize cytomegalovirus antigens. A total of 150 to 200 TCR beta chains were listed by the study as associated with cytomegalovirus. Only TCR beta chains were sequenced in this cohort, and the absence of alpha or paired-chain data limited detectable features. Specific HLA alleles were associated with roughly 17,000 TCR beta sequences at a false discovery rate of 0.05 in a later analysis. The classifier was reported to diagnose cytomegalovirus status with high specificity and sensitivity in both the original cohort and the validation cohort. The authors suggested that the approach could potentially be generalized to other disease states and immunological phenotypes. The sequencing pipeline was judged likely to have produced a cluster of highly shared sequence variants as a technical artifact. Most CMV-associated TCR beta chains appeared to be HLA-restricted in a later analysis, and the HLA associations seemed to be driven largely by CMV exposure. A later genetic analysis associated a missense DCLRE1C variant with V-gene and J-gene trimming of TCR beta chains, and an independent cohort replicated the association. In a later analysis, TCR association rates were found to vary across HLA loci, with the most associated TCRs seen for DRB1 alleles and the fewest for HLA-C alleles. Most TCR sequences were observed very rarely across donors, whereas some public TCRs were present in many individuals. CMV serostatus was the only immune exposure information available for the cohort. Because the 87-base-pair reads could not distinguish some IMGT-functional V segments, including TRBV6-2 and TRBV6-3, those segments were excluded. An earlier analysis of approximately 600 of the donors showed that most TCR beta V segments appeared in productive rearrangements either about 90% or about 30% of the time, which broadly matched IMGT annotations. A further reported finding was that TCR beta sequences accurately predicted the HLA-A and HLA-B alleles for most subjects in the first cohort. According to a later genetic analysis, donors in an Asian-associated ancestry cluster had fewer N-insertions in productive TCRs than the approximately 650-donor mean. According to a later analysis, parvovirus B19, influenza, CMV and Epstein-Barr virus appeared linked to several top co-occurrence clusters. Roughly uniform sequencing depth across donors was assumed in presence/absence analyses, although this assumption may not hold. HLA typing was unavailable for some donors at each locus, so association tests used only the typed subset. When HLA alleles, especially DR and DQ, strongly co-occurred, attributing TCR associations to individual alleles was difficult. Compared with equally common non-associated chains, HLA-associated TCR beta chains in a later analysis were more clonally expanded and had lower generation probabilities. Fewer than 20 rarely observed V segments, including chromosome 9 orphons, were excluded from the earlier analysis of about 600 of the donors because counts were too low.

Receptor libraries were prepared by the immunoSEQ multiplex PCR assay. For the multiplex PCR, a mixture combining 60 forward primers for TCR Vbeta segments and 13 reverse primers for TCR Jbeta segments was used. The CDR3 region of rearranged TCR beta genes was amplified from genomic DNA by a multiplex PCR assay. The amplified TCR beta libraries were sequenced on the Illumina HiSeq System as 87-base-pair reads. In the authors' own workflow: Across the 500 to 850 repertoires, a later analysis counted 80 million or so unique TCR beta chains, 9.5 million to 12 million of which were shared by at least two donors. To remove PCR and sequencing errors, raw reads were error-corrected and collapsed into unique sequences using a nearest-neighbor algorithm that merged closely related sequences. V, D and J gene segments were assigned by aligning CDR3 sequences to IMGT reference sequences. For a sequence to be retained, a match of at least six nucleotides to both a V gene segment and a J gene segment was required. Rearrangements were called productive when the CDR3 lacked stop codons and stayed in frame with V and J; all others were non-productive. Following IMGT convention, CDR3 was defined as the stretch from the second conserved V-encoded cysteine to the conserved J-encoded phenylalanine. The earlier analysis of some 580 of the donors excluded any sequence lacking an unambiguous match to a single V gene segment. In an earlier analysis of roughly 600 of the donors, a V segment was called functional when productive rearrangements were above 56.7%, and segregating when the standard deviation between donors exceeded 5%. To diagnose cytomegalovirus status from the catalog of TCR beta chain sequences, a statistical classification framework was built. In a later analysis, V and J genes were assigned by comparing TCR nucleotide sequences against IMGT/GENE-DB human TR gene sequences. In a later analysis, CDR3 sequences and most-parsimonious VDJ recombination scenarios were assigned using the TCRdist pipeline. In a later analysis, each TCR beta chain was defined by its CDR3 amino acid sequence together with its V-gene family, and reads lacking a unique V-gene family were excluded. To address suspected cross-contamination and a sequencing artifact, a later analysis removed approximately 600 highly shared, low-generation-probability nucleotide sequences. For each public chain, a later analysis derived a clonal expansion index from normalized ranks of inferred template counts within each repertoire. Generation probabilities in a later analysis came from a VDJ recombination model fitted to out-of-frame rearrangements, and those results were checked against IGoR. In a later analysis, hypergeometric tests were used to score TCR-TCR, TCR-HLA and TCR-CMV co-occurrence, with a repertoire-size bias correction applied to TCR pairs. To estimate false discovery rates, a later analysis permuted the HLA or CMV assignments 20 times. In a later analysis, co-occurring TCRs were grouped with DBSCAN, and TCRdist sequence similarity was added when clustering was performed within HLA-allele-positive subsets. Repertoires with fewer than 30,000 or more than 120,000 public chains, plus five repertoires with anomalous nucleotide sharing, were excluded from co-occurrence clustering. TCRdb provides this immuneACCESS table in a form limited to in-frame rearrangements. Some clones are lacking; in checked studies, under half of them reflect an unresolved V gene, and why the rest are absent is not known. The D gene and trimming were derived from the DNA, and the V and J assignments and clone size from that table. The sample table shows about 200,000 clones, and roughly 70% are seen once. About 2% of the sample is taken by the ten largest.

The sample comprised PBMCs. The source is a woman in her thirties in good health and CMV-seronegative. The receptor chain draws on TRBV6-5 and TRBJ2-6, with no reliable assignment of the D segment. The CDR3 sequence is CASSYSESGANVLTF. The sequenced DNA is TGTGCCAGCAGTTACTCTGAGTCTGGGGCCAACGTCCTGACTTTC.